The rows below give T cell receptor beta chains drawn from one sample of a study of CD8 T cells in ankylosing spondylitis. TCRdb re-called the 5' RACE reads through MiXCR, storing one row per CDR3 protein. The sample has about 350,000 distinct CDR3 sequences, about 20% seen once; the top ten hold less than 15%. Specimen: blood, either unsorted or a sorted T cell fraction (not recorded which). The receptors stem from a male donor with ankylosing spondylitis or in good health (not recorded which). Both conserved end residues are part of each CDR3.

TRBJ2-1 | TRBV29-1 | CSVSDGYYNEQFF
TRBJ2-7 | TRBV14 | CASSQDWSSYEQYF
TRBJ2-1 | TRBV3-1 | CASSTQGQGHNEQFF
TRBJ1-2 | TRBV20-1 | CSAREPTGNYGYTF
TRBJ2-7 | TRBV7-8 | CASSLGVREPVTYEQYF
TRBJ2-2 | TRBV4-1 | CASSQVPQGTGELFF
TRBJ2-1 | TRBV28 | CASSLPGAVNEQFF
TRBJ2-1 | TRBV27 | CASRRSGYSYNEQFF
TRBJ2-1 | TRBV19 | CASSIILADNEQFF
TRBJ2-1 | TRBV7-7 | CASSLVRWSTTSYNEQFF
TRBJ2-3 | TRBV20-1 | CSARDFLAGIIDTQYF
TRBJ2-3 | TRBV4-1 | CASALGGGGTDTQYF
TRBJ2-5 | TRBV2 | CATQGLDQETQYF
TRBJ2-7 | TRBV9 | CASSPSGGLADYEQYF
TRBJ2-2 | TRBV6-2/TRBV6-3 | CACRRGRALISNTGELFF
TRBJ1-1 | TRBV11-1 | CASSLVPGDSNTEAFF
TRBJ2-5 | TRBV5-6 | CASSLWGSIETQYF
TRBJ2-1 | TRBV29-1 | CSVADSYNEQFF
TRBJ2-5 | TRBV7-6 | CASSLGRSGGESETQYF
TRBJ1-4 | TRBV20-1 | CSATATGRDEKLFF
TRBJ2-5 | TRBV12-3/TRBV12-4 | CASSLISGQQETQYF
TRBJ2-6 | TRBV6-1 | CASSPWDSSGANVLTF
TRBJ2-5 | TRBV2 | CASFSSWVAETQYF
TRBJ2-3 | TRBV4-1 | CASSFNPRLAGGPRDTQYF
TRBJ2-2 | TRBV12-3/TRBV12-4 | CASSSLTGSQELFF
TRBJ2-7 | TRBV27 | CASSPHAQTGGLYEQYF
TRBJ2-7 | TRBV3-1 | CASSPWDSYEQYF
TRBJ2-5 | TRBV29-1 | CSVEWQGGAQYF
TRBJ2-2 | TRBV12-3/TRBV12-4 | CASSYRALTGELFF
TRBJ1-1 | TRBV7-9 | CASSLNQGVNTEAFF
TRBJ2-1 | TRBV5-1 | CASRDDRGPLSYNEQFF